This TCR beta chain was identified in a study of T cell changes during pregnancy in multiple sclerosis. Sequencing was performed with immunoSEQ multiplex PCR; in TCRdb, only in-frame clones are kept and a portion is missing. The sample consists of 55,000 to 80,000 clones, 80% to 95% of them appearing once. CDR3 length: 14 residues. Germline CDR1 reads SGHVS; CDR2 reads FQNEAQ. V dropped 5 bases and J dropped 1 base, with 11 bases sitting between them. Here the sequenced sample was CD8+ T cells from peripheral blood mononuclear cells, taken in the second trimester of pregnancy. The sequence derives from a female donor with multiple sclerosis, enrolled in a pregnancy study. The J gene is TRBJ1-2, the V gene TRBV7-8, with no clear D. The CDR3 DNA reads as TGTGCCAGCAGCCCACCAGCGTTTAACTATGGCTACACCTTC. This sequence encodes CASSPPAFNYGYTF.